The clone carrying this T cell receptor (beta chain) was found a few times. These data are taken from a study of sequential checkpoint blockade in melanoma. Treatment specified: randomized to nivolumab then ipilimumab (arm A) or the reverse (arm B). Live CD3+CD8+ CD19− CD56− cells were sorted from PBMCs. This CDR3 has 12 residues. Germline assignment: CDR1 SGHVS and CDR2 FQNEAQ. Trimming left V 1 base short and J 9 bases short, with 7 bases between. The table came from immunoSEQ multiplex PCR; TCRdb's copy has only in-frame clones and leaves some out. The sample holds some 11,000 clones, around 73% seen once.

This receptor was identified in a human donor with melanoma. The chain recombines TRBV7-8 with TRBJ1-5; D is ambiguous. The sequenced sample was CD8+ T cells sorted from blood (inferred from file names), obtained from a patient given nivolumab and ipilimumab in sequence. CDR3 in amino acids: CASSLDTRPQHF. CDR3 DNA sequence: TGTGCCAGCAGCTTAGACACCAGGCCCCAGCATTTT.